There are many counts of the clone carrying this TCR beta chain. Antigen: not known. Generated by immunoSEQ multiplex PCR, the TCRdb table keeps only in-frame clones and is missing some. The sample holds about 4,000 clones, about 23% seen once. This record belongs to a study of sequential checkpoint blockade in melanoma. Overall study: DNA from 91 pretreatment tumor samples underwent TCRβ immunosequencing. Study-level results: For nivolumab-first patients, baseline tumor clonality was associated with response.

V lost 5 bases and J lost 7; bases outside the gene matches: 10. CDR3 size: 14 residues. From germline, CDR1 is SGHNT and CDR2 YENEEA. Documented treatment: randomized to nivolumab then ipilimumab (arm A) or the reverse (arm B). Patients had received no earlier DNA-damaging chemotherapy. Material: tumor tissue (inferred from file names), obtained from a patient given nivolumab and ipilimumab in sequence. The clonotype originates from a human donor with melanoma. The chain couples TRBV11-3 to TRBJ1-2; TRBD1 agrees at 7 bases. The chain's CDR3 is CASSVRQGLGGYTF. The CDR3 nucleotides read TGTGCCAGCAGCGTGCGACAGGGTTTAGGTGGCTACACCTTC.